The sequence of this T cell receptor (beta chain) was determined in a study of metastatic and nonmetastatic thyroid tumors. Across the whole study: Both malignant and benign thyroid patients supplied peripheral blood and tumor or nodule tissue samples, across which the repertoires of these patients were then compared. The study, taken as a whole, reports: Reportedly, malignant thyroid tumors had significantly higher TCR beta diversity than benign nodules, in blood and tumor.

The entire patient cohort was treatment-naive prior to thyroid surgery. In the authors' workflow: Built for papillary thyroid cancer, a distant-metastasis classifier drew on CDR3 differences across clinicopathological groups. TCRdb reanalyzed the PCR reads via MiXCR. The V and J calls, along with clone size, are taken from TCRdb and not from the paper's own processing. This repertoire shows more than 90,000 clones, about 13% found once; its top ten account for approximately 11%. This clone was found a few times. Its antigen is unidentified. Germline V gene sequence: CDR1 MNHEY, CDR2 SVGEGT. Trimming took 5 bases from V and 2 from J, leaving 10 bases between them. The CDR3 length is 15 residues.

The source is a female donor with papillary thyroid cancer or a benign thyroid nodule (not recorded which). Some clones in this sample may be carry-over from other donors' samples. Sequencing was performed on blood. The chain joins TRBV6-2 or TRBV6-3 to TRBJ2-6; D not resolved. CDR3 DNA sequence: TGTGCCAGCAGTCCCGACTCTACTGGGGCCAACGTCCTGACTTTC. This codes for CASSPDSTGANVLTF.